Following are 24 T cell receptor beta chains from one sample sequenced in a study of T cells in Graves' hyperthyroidism and ophthalmopathy. From RNA transcripts, TCR beta CDR3 regions were amplified. The TCR CDR3 was amplified in a first-round RT-PCR using the HTBI primer set. From the multiplex PCR reads, TCRdb called clonotypes with MiXCR, one entry per CDR3 protein. The sample has approximately 410,000 distinct CDR3 sequences, roughly 15% seen once. Sequenced material: blood. These receptor sequences come from a man aged 18 to 29 with Graves' ophthalmopathy.

The rearrangement uses TRBV7-2 and TRBJ1-1; D is perhaps TRBD1 (6 bases). CDR1 and CDR2 from the germline V gene are SGHTA and FQGNSA. The CDR3 is made up of 18 amino acids. The V and J ends lost 2 bases and 0 bases respectively, with 19 bases between them. DNA of the CDR3: TGTGCCAGCAGCTTACAAAGTCTACGCAGGGGTCTGAACACTGAAGCTTTCTTT. Translated: CASSLQSLRRGLNTEAFF.

At least ten counts were recorded for this clonotype. The chain carries TRBV6-1 and TRBJ2-3, with 8 nucleotides matching TRBD1. CDR3 length: 15 residues. Per germline, CDR1 MNHNS and CDR2 SASEGT. J gave up 1 base and V 10 bases, and 10 bases lay outside the gene matches. The CDR3 bases are TGTGCCACAGCAGGGGGCTACCTACGCACAGATACGCAGTATTTT. Translation gives CATAGGYLRTDTQYF.

The chain carries TRBV29-1 and TRBJ2-2, with 8 bases matching TRBD2. The ends lost 5 bases at V and 4 bases at J; junction bases unmatched: 9. CDR1 and CDR2 (germline): SQVTM, ANQGSEA. The CDR3 contains 15 residues. The CDR3 reads CSVSTGTRSTGELFF. The DNA for the CDR3 is TGCAGCGTTTCTACCGGGACTAGATCCACCGGGGAGCTGTTTTTT.

This clonotype was detected ten times or more. The J gene is TRBJ1-2, the V gene TRBV10-3; a possible D gene is TRBD1 (5 bases). The CDR3 has 13 residues. Trimming took 3 bases from V and 8 from J, leaving 13 bases between them. Germline V lookup: CDR1 ENHRY, CDR2 SYGVKD. CDR3 DNA sequence: TGTGCCATCAGTGAAGGGGTGCAGGGCGGCTACACCTTC. Protein: CAISEGVQGGYTF.

There are many counts of this clonotype. This rearrangement joins TRBV7-9 to TRBJ2-7; 7 nucleotides align to TRBD1. The germline V gene has CDR1 SEHNR and CDR2 FQNEAQ (reference sequence). The CDR3 totals 15 residues. V shed 5 bases, J shed 0 bases, and the junction held 7 bases outside the gene matches. The CDR3 DNA reads TGTGCCAGCAGCCCTGGGACAGATTCCTCCTACGAGCAGTACTTC. Protein sequence: CASSPGTDSSYEQYF. Full variable domain (outside the CDR3, taken from reference TRBV7-9 and TRBJ2-7): DTGVSQNPRHKITKRGQNVTFRCDPISEHNRLYWYRQTLGQGPEFLTYFQNEAQLEKSRLLSDRFSAERPKGSFSTLEIQRTEQGDSAMYLCASSPGTDSSYEQYFGPGTRLTVT.

In its sample, this clonotype was seen many times. V is TRBV29-1 and J is TRBJ1-3; D might be TRBD1 (5 bases). The CDR3 is 13 amino acids. V lost 2 bases and J lost 7, with 12 bases in between. Germline values: CDR1 SQVTM, CDR2 ANQGSEA. The CDR3 loop reads CSVEWGNGNTIYF. The CDR3 DNA reads as TGCAGCGTTGAATGGGGGAATGGGAACACCATATATTTT.

This clonotype was detected only a few times. This sequence joins TRBV20-1 and TRBJ2-5; TRBD1 aligns across 10 bases. The germline gives CDR1 DFQATT, CDR2 SNEGSKA (reference sequence). V lost 6 bases to trimming and J lost 5 bases; unmatched junction nucleotides: 6. The CDR3 runs 13 residues. The CDR3 nucleotides read TGCAGTGCCTCGGACAGGGGGTGGGAGACCCAGTACTTC. Translation: CSASDRGWETQYF.

Many counts were recorded for this clonotype. The chain couples TRBV3-1 to TRBJ1-1; maybe TRBD1 (5 bases). V was cut by 8 bases and J by 4 bases, with 17 bases left in between. This CDR3 spans 14 amino acids. Germline CDR1 reads LGHDT; CDR2 reads YNNKEL (reference sequence). The CDR3 region is CASANRGSGTEAFF. CDR3 in DNA: TGTGCCAGCGCCAACCGGGGCTCGGGCACTGAAGCTTTCTTT. The full variable domain, rest sourced from reference TRBV3-1 and TRBJ1-1, is DTAVSQTPKYLVTQMGNDKSIKCEQNLGHDTMYWYKQDSKKFLKIMFSYNNKELIINETVPNRFSPKSPDKAHLNLHINSLELGDSAVYFCASANRGSGTEAFFGQGTRLTVV.

The chain carries TRBV7-6 and TRBJ2-3; possible D gene TRBD2, 5 bases. From germline, CDR1 is SGHVS and CDR2 FNYEAQ. V was cut by 5 bases and J by 8 bases, with 20 bases left in between. The CDR3 length is 15 residues. This CDR3 reads CASSPRTGILLTQYF. The CDR3 DNA sequence: TGTGCCAGCAGCCCGAGGACGGGGATTCTTCTTACGCAGTATTTT.

This clonotype was detected ten times or more. This rearrangement joins TRBV19 to TRBJ2-1; possibly TRBD2 for D (5 bases). Trimming removed 6 bases from V and 1 base from J, with 10 bases in between. CDR3 length: 14 residues. The V gene's germline CDR1 is LNHDA and CDR2 SQIVND (reference sequence). CDR3 DNA sequence: TGTGCCAGTAGAGCGGCACAATCCTACAATGAGCAGTTCTTC. Its translation: CASRAAQSYNEQFF.

This clonotype was observed many times. The chain recombines TRBV12-3 or TRBV12-4 with TRBJ2-7; D gene uncertain. There are 13 residues in the CDR3. V shed 1 base and J shed 2 bases, with 6 bases lying between them. In DNA form, the CDR3 reads TGTGCCAGCAGTTTAGACAGCCCCTACGAGCAGTACTTC. It translates to CASSLDSPYEQYF.

At least ten counts were recorded for this clonotype. This chain uses TRBV5-8 with TRBJ2-3, with D perhaps matching TRBD1 or TRBD2 (5 bases each). The V end was cut by 4 bases, the J end by 2 bases, with 11 bases between. The CDR3 consists of 14 residues. Germline V gives CDR1 SGHTS, CDR2 YDEGEE. The CDR3 coding sequence is TGTGCCAGCAGCGCTGGGACGGTCACAGATACGCAGTATTTT. This encodes CASSAGTVTDTQYF.

This clonotype was detected ten times or more. This chain links TRBV6-1 with TRBJ2-3; D may be TRBD2 (6 bases). The CDR3 is made up of 15 amino acids. Trimming left V 11 bases short and J 3 bases short, with 21 bases between. Per germline, CDR1 MNHNS and CDR2 SASEGT. This chain's CDR3 is CALSGGDGVTDTQYF. Here the CDR3 DNA reads TGTGCCTTATCTGGCGGGGATGGGGTGACAGATACGCAGTATTTT.

The gene calls are TRBV5-1 and TRBJ2-1; 14 bases map to TRBD2. CDR3 size: 15 residues. V lost 4 bases to trimming and J lost 8 bases; unmatched junction nucleotides: 5. Germline CDR1 and CDR2: SGHRS and YFSETQ. The CDR3 coding sequence is TGCGCCAGCAGCACCGGACTAGCGGGGGGCCATGAGCAGTTCTTC. This sequence encodes CASSTGLAGGHEQFF.

Points on this clonotype: A much bigger clone sits one base away, suggesting this may be a read error. CDR3 amino acids: CASSPGAGVGREQFF. CDR3 DNA: TGCGCCAGCAGCCCGGGGGCTGGGGTAGGGCGGGAGCAGTTCTTC. V gene TRBV5-1 combines with J gene TRBJ2-1; D is possibly TRBD1 or TRBD2 (6 bases each). The CDR3 totals 15 residues. Germline V gene data show CDR1 as SGHRS and CDR2 as YFSETQ. The V end was cut by 4 bases, the J end by 10 bases, with 21 bases between.

This clonotype came up a few times. The chain recombines TRBV20-1 with TRBJ1-1; D is uncertain. Germline V gene data show CDR1 as DFQATT and CDR2 as SNEGSKA (reference sequence). The CDR3 covers 13 residues. V lost 2 bases and J 4 bases, leaving 11 bases between the germline ends. CDR3 residues: CSARNSGITEAFF. The CDR3 coding sequence is TGCAGTGCTAGAAACTCTGGGATCACTGAAGCTTTCTTT.

This clonotype has just a few counts. This chain joins TRBV7-9 and TRBJ2-7, with 13 nucleotides matching TRBD2. The length of the CDR3 is 19 residues. The germline CDR1 and CDR2 sequences are SEHNR and FQNEAQ (reference sequence). The J segment lost 2 bases and the V segment lost 2 bases, leaving 12 bases of the junction unmatched. The CDR3: CASSLLNGGGLAGTYEQYF. The CDR3 bases are TGTGCCAGCAGCTTATTAAACGGGGGGGGACTAGCGGGAACCTACGAGCAGTACTTC.

V usage is TRBV3-1 and J usage is TRBJ2-7; TRBD1 agrees at 10 bases. Germline V gene lookup returns CDR1 LGHDT and CDR2 YNNKEL (reference sequence). J gave up 6 bases and V 2 bases, and 4 bases lay outside the gene matches. The CDR3 consists of 14 residues. Here the CDR3 DNA reads TGTGCCAGCAGCCAAAGGGACAGGGGTGGCGAGCAGTACTTC. Its protein is CASSQRDRGGEQYF.

In this sample, this clonotype turned up a few times. V usage is TRBV5-1 and J usage is TRBJ1-2; the D is unclear. The CDR3 has 14 amino acids. CDR1 is SGHRS and CDR2 is YFSETQ in the germline V gene. With 1 base removed from V and 4 bases from J, the gap between germline ends came to 11 bases. CDR3 loop: CASSLSGPAYGYTF. The CDR3 DNA follows: TGCGCCAGCAGCTTGTCGGGCCCCGCCTATGGCTACACCTTC.

This clonotype has ten or more counts. The CDR3 DNA reads as TGTGCCAGCAGCCCAGGTTTTCCTCACCTCCACTTT. Protein: CASSPGFPHLHF. The V and J genes are TRBV2 and TRBJ1-6; no firm D call. Per the germline V gene, CDR1 is SNHLY and CDR2 is FYNNEI. Trimming shortened V by 6 bases and J by 15 bases, and 15 bases separated the two germline ends. CDR3 length equals 12 residues.

This clonotype was recorded at least ten times. The genes are TRBV3-1 and TRBJ2-5, with a possible D match to TRBD2 (6 bases). CDR3 size: 16 residues. CDR1 LGHDT and CDR2 YNNKEL come from the germline V gene (reference sequence). V lost 3 bases and J 1 base, leaving 15 bases between the germline ends. The CDR3 coding sequence is TGTGCCAGCAGCCAGAATGTGGGGGGATTCCAAGAGACCCAGTACTTC. Its protein product is CASSQNVGGFQETQYF.

There are many counts of this clonotype. This chain connects TRBV24-1 to TRBJ1-1, with TRBD1 matching over 7 bases. The junction had 5 bases not matched to a gene; V was cut back by 9 bases and J by 2 bases. The CDR3 contains 13 residues. CDR1 is KGHDR, CDR2 SFDVKD, per germline. This chain's CDR3 is CATQGDRNTEAFF. The CDR3 DNA reads TGTGCCACCCAGGGGGACAGAAACACTGAAGCTTTCTTT.

The chain recombines TRBV11-2 with TRBJ2-7; 9 bases align to TRBD2. This CDR3 contains 15 residues. CDR1 is SGHAT, CDR2 FQNNGV, per germline. V was pared by 6 bases and J by 3 bases, with 9 bases of the junction left unmatched. The CDR3 bases are TGTGCCAGCAGGTCGGACTGGCGGGAGGGCTACGAGCAGTACTTC. This translates into CASRSDWREGYEQYF.

Comments on this clonotype: A much more abundant neighbour one base away suggests this may be a read error. J is TRBJ2-3 and V is TRBV18; a weak D match, TRBD2 (6 bases). Germline V gene data show CDR1 as KGHSH and CDR2 as LQKENI. Trimming took off 2 bases at V and 4 bases at J, with 10 bases between the two ends. This CDR3 comprises 14 residues. The CDR3 bases are TGTGCCAGCTCACCAGGCGGGACCGCAGATACGCAGTATTTT. It specifies CASSPGGTADTQYF.